Detailed here is one T cell receptor (beta chain). The sample holds many counts of this clonotype. Its antigen is currently not known. Within one base of it there is no much larger clone, and no base qualities were kept. Sequenced using an Illumina HiSeq 1500. TCRdb handled the public reads itself, with Q25 trimming in fastp and clone calling in MiXCR, and kept productive beta chains. Entries are consolidated by CDR3 protein sequence, retaining the most common genes and DNA. A total of about 130,000 distinct CDR3 sequences appear in this sample, approximately 8.8% of them only once. About a tenth of the sample belongs to the ten largest clones. This record comes from a study of T cell repertoires in cytomegalovirus infection (dated by TCRdb to about 2019). The study in broad terms: Donor HLA type was relevant to the analysis, as public TCR beta signatures indicated carriage of CMV infection together with the matching HLA type. What the authors observed across the whole study: In the ex vivo response, HLA-C-restricted CMV-specific TCR beta clonotypes were dominant, and in two of eight donors the single most frequent clonotype came from this HLA-C-restricted group. Cumulative frequency of public TCR beta family members discriminated carriers of CMV infection plus the relevant HLA type in this cohort and an independent approximately 340-donor cohort.

For CDR1 and CDR2, the germline V gene lists SGHVS and FQNEAQ. The CDR3 contains 12 residues, cysteine and phenylalanine counted. CDR3 DNA only is kept here, 36 bases in frame from base 1. At the junction V is shortened by 5 bases and J by 5 bases, with 9 bases in between. The rearrangement combines TRBV7-8 with TRBJ1-1; D gene: possibly TRBD1, on 6 matching bases. This clonotype was obtained from a human donor in good health (CMV status not recorded). Some clones in this sample may be carry-over from other donors' samples. Material: PBMCs. The DNA sequence is as follows: TGTGCCAGCAGCCGCGACAGGACTGAAGCTTTCTTT. This sequence encodes CASSRDRTEAFF.